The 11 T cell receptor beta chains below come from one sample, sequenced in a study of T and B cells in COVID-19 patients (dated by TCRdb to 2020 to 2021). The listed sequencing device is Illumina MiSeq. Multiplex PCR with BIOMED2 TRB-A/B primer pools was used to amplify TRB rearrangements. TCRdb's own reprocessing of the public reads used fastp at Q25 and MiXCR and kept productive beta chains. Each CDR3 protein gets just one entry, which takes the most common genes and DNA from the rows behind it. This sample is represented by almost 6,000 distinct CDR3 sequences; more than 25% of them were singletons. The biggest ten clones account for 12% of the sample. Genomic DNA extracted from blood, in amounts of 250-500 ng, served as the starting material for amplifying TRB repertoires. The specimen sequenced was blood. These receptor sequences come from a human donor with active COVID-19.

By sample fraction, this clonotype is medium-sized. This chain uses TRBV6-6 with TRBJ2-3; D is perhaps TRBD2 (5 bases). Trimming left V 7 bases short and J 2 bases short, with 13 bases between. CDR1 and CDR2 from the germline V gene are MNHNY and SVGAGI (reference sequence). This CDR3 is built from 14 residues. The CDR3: CASTKRGLTDTQYF. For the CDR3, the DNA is TGTGCCAGCACCAAAAGAGGACTCACAGATACGCAGTATTTT.

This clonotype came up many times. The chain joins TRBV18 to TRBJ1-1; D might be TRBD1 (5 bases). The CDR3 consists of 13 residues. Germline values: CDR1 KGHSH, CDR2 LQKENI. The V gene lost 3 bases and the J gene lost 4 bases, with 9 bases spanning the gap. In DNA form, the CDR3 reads TGTGCCAGCTCACCGGGGGACGGCACTGAAGCTTTCTTT. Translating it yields CASSPGDGTEAFF.

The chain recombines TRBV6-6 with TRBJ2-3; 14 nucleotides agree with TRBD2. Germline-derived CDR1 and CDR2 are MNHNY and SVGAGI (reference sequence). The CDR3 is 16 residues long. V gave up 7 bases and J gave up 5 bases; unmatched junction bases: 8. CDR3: CASTRPGLAGVDTQYF. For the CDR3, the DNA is TGTGCCAGCACCCGACCGGGACTAGCGGGAGTAGATACGCAGTATTTT.

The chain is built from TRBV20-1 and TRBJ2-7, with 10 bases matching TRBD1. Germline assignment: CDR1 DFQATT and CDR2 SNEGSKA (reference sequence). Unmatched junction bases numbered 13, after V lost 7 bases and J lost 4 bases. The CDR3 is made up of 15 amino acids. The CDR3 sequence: CSVRQGASSAYEQYF. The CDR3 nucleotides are TGCAGTGTTCGACAGGGGGCCTCTTCCGCATACGAGCAGTACTTC.

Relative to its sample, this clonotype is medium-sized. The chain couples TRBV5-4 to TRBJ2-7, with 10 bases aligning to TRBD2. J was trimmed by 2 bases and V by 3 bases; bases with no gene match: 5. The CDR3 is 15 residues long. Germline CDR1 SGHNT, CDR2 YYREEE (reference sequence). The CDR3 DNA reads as TGTGCCAGCAGCTGGGCGGGACTAGCGACCTACGAGCAGTACTTC. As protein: CASSWAGLATYEQYF.

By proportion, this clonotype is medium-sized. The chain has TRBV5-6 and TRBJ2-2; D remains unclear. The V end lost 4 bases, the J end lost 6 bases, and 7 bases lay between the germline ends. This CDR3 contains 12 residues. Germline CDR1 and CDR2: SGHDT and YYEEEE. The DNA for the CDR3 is TGTGCCAGCAGCCTTTCTCCCGGGGAGCTGTTTTTT. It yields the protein CASSLSPGELFF.

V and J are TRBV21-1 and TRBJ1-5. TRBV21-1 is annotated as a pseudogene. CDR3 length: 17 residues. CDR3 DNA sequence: TGTGCCAGCAGCAAAAACTGGCCCATCGATAGCAATCAGCCCCAGCATTTT. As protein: CASSKNWPIDSNQPQHF.

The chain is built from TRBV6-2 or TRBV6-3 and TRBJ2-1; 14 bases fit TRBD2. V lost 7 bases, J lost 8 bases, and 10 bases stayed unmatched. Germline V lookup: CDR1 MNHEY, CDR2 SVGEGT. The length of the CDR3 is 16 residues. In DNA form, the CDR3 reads TGTGCCAGCACCCGACCGGGACTAGCGGGAGAATATGAGCAGTTCTTC. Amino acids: CASTRPGLAGEYEQFF.

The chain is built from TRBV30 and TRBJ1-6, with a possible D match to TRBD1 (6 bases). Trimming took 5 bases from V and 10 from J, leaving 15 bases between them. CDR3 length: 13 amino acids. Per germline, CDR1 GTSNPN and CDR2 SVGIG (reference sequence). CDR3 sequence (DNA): TGTGCCTGGGGCACAGGGAGGAGGTCACCCCTCCACTTT. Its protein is CAWGTGRRSPLHF.

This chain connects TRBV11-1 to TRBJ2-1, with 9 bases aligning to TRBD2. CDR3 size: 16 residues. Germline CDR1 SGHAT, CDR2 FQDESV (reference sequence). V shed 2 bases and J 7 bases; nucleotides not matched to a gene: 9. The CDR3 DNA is TGTGCCAGCAGCTTAAACGGCGGGAGGGTTTCGAATGAGCAGTTCTTC. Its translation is CASSLNGGRVSNEQFF.

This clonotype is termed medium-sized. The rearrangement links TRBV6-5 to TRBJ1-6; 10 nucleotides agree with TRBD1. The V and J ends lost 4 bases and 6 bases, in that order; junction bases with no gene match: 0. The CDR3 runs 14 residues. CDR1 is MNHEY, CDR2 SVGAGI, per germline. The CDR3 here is CASSWDRGNSPLHF. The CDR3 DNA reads TGTGCCAGCAGTTGGGACAGGGGTAATTCACCCCTCCACTTT.